This T cell receptor (beta chain) was documented in a study of vaccination effects on CD4 cells after COVID-19. Study in general: In the ViraFEST assay, antigen-specific CD4+ clonotypes were identified by expansion after peptide-pool stimulation.

Worth noting for this clone: Antigen: not known.

Profiled with immunoSEQ multiplex PCR; TCRdb holds only in-frame clones, not every one. The repertoire holds some 23,000 clones, with roughly four fifths as singletons. At the end of 10 days of culture, CD4+ T cells were isolated. The CDR3 contains 13 residues. Germline CDR1 is SGHVS and CDR2 is FQNEAQ. Between the trimmed V and J ends, which lost 1 base and 6 bases, there was a span of 9 bases. V and J are TRBV7-8 and TRBJ1-1; no clear D gene. The source is a human donor who received a COVID-19 vaccine. Sample: CD4+ T cells from PBMCs cultured without peptide, taken before COVID-19 vaccination. CDR3 DNA sequence: TGTGCCAGCAGCTTAGAACAATATTCTGAAGCTTTCTTT. Amino acid sequence: CASSLEQYSEAFF.